A single sample is the source of the 7 T cell receptor beta chains below, sequenced in a study of blood T cell repertoires in COVID-19. The method was immunoSEQ multiplex PCR; TCRdb's version includes in-frame clones alone and lacks a portion of them. In the table there are over 60,000 clones, 82% of which are singletons. Material: peripheral blood. The source of these receptors is a man of 80 years or more with active COVID-19.

This clone was detected only a few times. The CDR3 is CASRAWGQNTGELFF. In DNA form, the CDR3 reads TGTGCCAGCAGGGCATGGGGGCAGAACACCGGGGAGCTGTTTTTT. This chain links TRBV14 with TRBJ2-2; TRBD1 might be the D (6 bases). In germline, CDR1 is SGHDN, CDR2 FVKESK. V gave up 6 bases and J gave up 1 base, with 12 bases separating them. The CDR3 spans 15 residues.

The chain combines TRBV2 with TRBJ2-7; D possibly corresponds to TRBD1 (7 bases). In germline, CDR1 is SNHLY, CDR2 FYNNEI. Trimming stripped 4 bases from V and 6 bases from J, with 19 bases between. CDR3 length: 15 residues. The chain's CDR3 is CASSAGAMGQSEQYF. CDR3 sequence (DNA): TGTGCCAGCAGTGCGGGGGCCATGGGACAGAGCGAGCAGTACTTC.

V usage is TRBV30 and J usage is TRBJ1-2; maybe TRBD1 (5 bases). This CDR3 has 12 residues. The ends were cut back, 0 bases at V and 8 bases at J, with 10 bases in the middle. Germline values: CDR1 GTSNPN, CDR2 SVGIG (reference sequence). Here the CDR3 DNA reads TGTGCCTGGAGTGTCAGGGTTGGAGGCTACACCTTC. Its protein product is CAWSVRVGGYTF.

The chain has TRBV28 and TRBJ2-1; the match to TRBD2 covers 13 bases. Germline V gene data show CDR1 as MDHEN and CDR2 as SYDVKM. V trimming: 5 bases; J trimming: 4 bases; junction bases outside the gene matches: 2. The length of the CDR3 is 15 residues. The CDR3 nucleotides read TGTGCCAGCAGTGCGACTAGCGGGGGGTACAATGAGCAGTTCTTC. Translated: CASSATSGGYNEQFF. Looking up the rest from reference TRBV28 and TRBJ2-1 gives the full variable domain: DVKVTQSSRYLVKRTGEKVFLECVQDMDHENMFWYRQDPGLGLRLIYFSYDVKMKEKGDIPEGYSVSREKKERFSLILESASTNQTSMYLCASSATSGGYNEQFFGPGTRLTVL.

This chain uses TRBV5-4 with TRBJ2-7, with D maybe TRBD1 (5 bases). The ends were cut back, 4 bases at V and 2 bases at J, with 10 bases in the middle. This CDR3 region has 13 residues. CDR1 is SGHNT, CDR2 YYREEE, per germline (reference sequence). The CDR3 nucleotides read TGTGCCAGCAGCATCGGACAAACCTACGAGCAGTACTTC. As protein: CASSIGQTYEQYF.

CDR3 sequence reads: CASSSGTGGNTIYF. CDR3 nucleotides: TGTGCCAGCAGTTCCGGGACAGGGGGAAACACCATATATTTT. The genes are TRBV7-2 and TRBJ1-3; 9 nucleotides agree with TRBD1. The CDR3 spans 14 residues. J gave up 4 bases and V 6 bases, and 4 bases lay outside the gene matches. Germline V gives CDR1 SGHTA, CDR2 FQGNSA.

This rearrangement joins TRBV21-1 to TRBJ2-7; the table's D call, TRBD2, was not checked against the DNA. TRBV21-1 is designated a pseudogene. This CDR3 is built from 17 residues. This chain's CDR3 is CASSKEGSSLFSYEQYF. In DNA form, the CDR3 reads TGTGCCAGCAGCAAGGAGGGATCCTCCCTTTTCTCCTACGAGCAGTACTTC.